This T cell receptor (beta chain) was recovered during a study of blood T cell repertoires in COVID-19. Turning to the study itself: T cells, B-cell-depleted T cells, or PBMCs supplied cDNA or gDNA.

Trimming took 5 bases from V and 5 from J; bases not matched to a gene: 8. The germline V gene has CDR1 SGHNT and CDR2 YENEEA. The CDR3 runs 14 residues. Repertoires were generated with immunoSEQ multiplex PCR, while TCRdb's copy carries only in-frame clones and drops some. The sample lists 95,000 to 100,000 clones; about 90% were seen once. There are a few counts of this clone. This sequence joins TRBV11-3 and TRBJ1-1, with TRBD1 identical over 7 bases. Sequenced material: peripheral blood. This clonotype was obtained from a middle-aged man with acute or convalescent COVID-19. The CDR3 loop reads CASSPRQGRTEAFF. In DNA, the CDR3 is TGTGCCAGCAGCCCCCGACAGGGTCGGACTGAAGCTTTCTTT. The full variable domain, completed using reference TRBV11-3 and TRBJ1-1, is EAGVVQSPRYKIIEKKQPVAFWCNPISGHNTLYWYLQNLGQGPELLIRYENEEAVDDSQLPKDRFSAERLKGVDSTLKIQPAELGDSAVYLCASSPRQGRTEAFFGQGTRLTVV.